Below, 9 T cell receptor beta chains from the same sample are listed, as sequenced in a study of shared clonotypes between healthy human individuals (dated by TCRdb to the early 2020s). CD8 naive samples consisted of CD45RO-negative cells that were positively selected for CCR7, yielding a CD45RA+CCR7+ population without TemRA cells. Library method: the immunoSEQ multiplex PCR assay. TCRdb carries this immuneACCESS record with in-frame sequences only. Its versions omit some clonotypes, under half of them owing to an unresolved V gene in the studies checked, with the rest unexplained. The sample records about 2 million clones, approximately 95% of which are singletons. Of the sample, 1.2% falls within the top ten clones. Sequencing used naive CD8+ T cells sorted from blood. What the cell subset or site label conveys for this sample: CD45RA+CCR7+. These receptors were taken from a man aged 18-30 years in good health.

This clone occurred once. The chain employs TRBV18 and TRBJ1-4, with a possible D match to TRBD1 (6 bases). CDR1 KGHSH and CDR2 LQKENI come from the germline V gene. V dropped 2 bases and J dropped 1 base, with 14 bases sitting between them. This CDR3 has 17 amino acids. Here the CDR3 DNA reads TGTGCCAGCTCACCAAAGCGAGTCAGGGGAACTAATGAAAAACTGTTTTTT. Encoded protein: CASSPKRVRGTNEKLFF.

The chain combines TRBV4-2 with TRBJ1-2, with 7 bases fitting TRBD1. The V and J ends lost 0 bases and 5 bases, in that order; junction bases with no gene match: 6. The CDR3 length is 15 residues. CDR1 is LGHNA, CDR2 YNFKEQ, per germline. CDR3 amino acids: CASSQEGTESYGYTF. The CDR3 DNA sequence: TGTGCCAGCAGCCAAGAAGGGACAGAAAGTTATGGCTACACCTTC.

The CDR3, as DNA: TGTGCCAGCAGCGTAGTCGGCGCGGGAGAGGGAACAGATACGCAGTATTTT. The encoded protein is CASSVVGAGEGTDTQYF. The genes are TRBV9 and TRBJ2-3; TRBD2 matches at 7 bases. J lost 3 bases, V lost 0 bases, and 10 bases had no gene match. CDR3 length: 17 residues. Looked up from germline, CDR1 is SGDLS and CDR2 is YYNGEE.

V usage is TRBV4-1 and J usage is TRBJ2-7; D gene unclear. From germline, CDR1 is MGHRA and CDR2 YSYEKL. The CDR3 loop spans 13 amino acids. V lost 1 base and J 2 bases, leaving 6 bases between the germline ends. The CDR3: CASSQADAYEQYF. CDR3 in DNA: TGCGCCAGCAGCCAAGCTGATGCCTACGAGCAGTACTTC.

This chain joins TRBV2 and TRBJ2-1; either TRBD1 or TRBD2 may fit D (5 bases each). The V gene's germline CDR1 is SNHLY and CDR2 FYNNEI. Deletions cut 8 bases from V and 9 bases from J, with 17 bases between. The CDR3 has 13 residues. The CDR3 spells CASQPPRESEQFF. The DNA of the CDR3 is TGTGCCAGCCAACCTCCCAGGGAGAGTGAGCAGTTCTTC.

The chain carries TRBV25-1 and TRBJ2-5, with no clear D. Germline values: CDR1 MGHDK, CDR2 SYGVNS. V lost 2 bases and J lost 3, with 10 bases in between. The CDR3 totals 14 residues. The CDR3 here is CASSEVESEETQYF. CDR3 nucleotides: TGTGCCAGCAGTGAAGTGGAGTCAGAAGAGACCCAGTACTTC.

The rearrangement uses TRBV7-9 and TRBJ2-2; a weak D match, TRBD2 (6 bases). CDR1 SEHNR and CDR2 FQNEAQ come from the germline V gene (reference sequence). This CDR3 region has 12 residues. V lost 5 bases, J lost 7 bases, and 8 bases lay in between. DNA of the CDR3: TGTGCCAGCAGCCGGGACTTCGGGGAGCTGTTTTTT. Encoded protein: CASSRDFGELFF.

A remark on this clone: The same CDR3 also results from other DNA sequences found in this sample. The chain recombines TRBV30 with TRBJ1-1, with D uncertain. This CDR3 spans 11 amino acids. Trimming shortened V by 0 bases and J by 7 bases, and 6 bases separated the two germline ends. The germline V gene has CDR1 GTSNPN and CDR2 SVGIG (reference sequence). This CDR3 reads CAWSVSLEAFF. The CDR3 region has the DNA TGTGCCTGGAGTGTGTCGCTTGAAGCTTTCTTT.

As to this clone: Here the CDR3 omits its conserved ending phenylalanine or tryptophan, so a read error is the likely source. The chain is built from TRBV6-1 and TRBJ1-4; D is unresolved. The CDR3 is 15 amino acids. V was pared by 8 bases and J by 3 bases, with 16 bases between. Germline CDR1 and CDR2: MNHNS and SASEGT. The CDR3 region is CASGPWGAANEKLFL. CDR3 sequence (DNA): TGTGCCAGCGGCCCTTGGGGAGCGGCTAATGAAAAACTGTTTCTT.